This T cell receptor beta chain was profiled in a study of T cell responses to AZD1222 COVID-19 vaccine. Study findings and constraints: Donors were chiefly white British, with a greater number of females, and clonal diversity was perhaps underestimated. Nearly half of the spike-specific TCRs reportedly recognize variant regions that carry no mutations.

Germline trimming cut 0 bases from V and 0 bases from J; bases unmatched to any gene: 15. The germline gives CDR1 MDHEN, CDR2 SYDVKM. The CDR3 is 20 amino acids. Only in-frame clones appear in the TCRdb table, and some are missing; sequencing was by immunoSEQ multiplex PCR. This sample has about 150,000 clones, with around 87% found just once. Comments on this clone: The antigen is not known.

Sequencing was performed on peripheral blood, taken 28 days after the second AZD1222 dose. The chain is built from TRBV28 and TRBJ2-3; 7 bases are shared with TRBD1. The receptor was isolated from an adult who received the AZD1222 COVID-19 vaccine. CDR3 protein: CASSLWTGIRTLTSTDTQYF. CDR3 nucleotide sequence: TGTGCCAGCAGTTTATGGACAGGGATCCGAACCCTTACTAGCACAGATACGCAGTATTTT.